The rows below give T cell receptor beta chains drawn from one sample of a study of Graves' ophthalmopathy and Graves' hyperthyroidism. In TCRdb, the multiplex PCR reads were re-called with MiXCR into one record per CDR3 protein. The repertoire holds 200,000 to 250,000 distinct CDR3 sequences, with about 46% as singletons. The sequencing input was peripheral blood. Every receptor here comes from an adult man with Graves' ophthalmopathy. CDR3s include the opening cysteine and the closing phenylalanine or tryptophan. The D gene is left open where the match is weak. Size is omitted from some rows. Given values are once, few, many or a class for expanded clones.

v_gene	d_gene	abundance	j_gene	CDR3nt	CDR3aa
TRBV7-9	TRBD1	.	TRBJ1-1	TGTGCCAGCAGCGCCCGACAGGGCGGAAACACTGAAGCTTTCTTT	CASSARQGGNTEAFF
TRBV20-1	TRBD1	.	TRBJ2-7	TGCAGTGCCTCGGACAGGGAGGATGAGCAGTACTTC	CSASDREDEQYF
TRBV19	.	few	TRBJ2-7	TGTGCCAGTAGCACAGGGTTATACGTCCAGCAGTACTTC	CASSTGLYVQQYF
TRBV7-3	TRBD1	many	TRBJ2-6	TGTGCCAGCAGCTTGGGACAGGGGGCTGGGGCCAACGTCCTGACTTTC	CASSLGQGAGANVLTF
TRBV10-3	.	few	TRBJ2-7	TGTGCCATCAGGGGCGCAGGGCCCTACGAGCAGTACTTC	CAIRGAGPYEQYF
TRBV5-8	.	.	TRBJ2-7	TGTGCCAGCAGCTACGGACCCGATTACGAGCAGTACTTC	CASSYGPDYEQYF
TRBV9	.	few	TRBJ1-5	TGTGCCAGCAGCATCGGGGAGGGAAGCAATCAGCCCCAGCATTTT	CASSIGEGSNQPQHF
TRBV2	.	.	TRBJ1-1	TGTGCCAGCAGTTTAGGGGTCGGGACTGAAGCTTTCTTT	CASSLGVGTEAFF
TRBV6-6	.	.	TRBJ1-5	TGTGCCAGCAGTTACGACGGCTATAGCAATCAGCCCCAGCATTTT	CASSYDGYSNQPQHF
TRBV6-5	.	few	TRBJ2-3	TGTGCCATCAGTGACCGGGCTTCCACAGATACGCAGTATTTT	CAISDRASTDTQYF
TRBV5-1	.	.	TRBJ2-7	TGCGCCAGCAGCTTGGCCCTAGGCGAGCAGTACTTC	CASSLALGEQYF
TRBV15	TRBD2	.	TRBJ2-5	TGTGCCACCAGTCCCGGGACTAACTCCCAAGAGACCCAGTACTTC	CATSPGTNSQETQYF
TRBV29-1	TRBD1	few	TRBJ2-7	TGCAGCGTTGAATCCGGGACAGGGGACGAGCAGTACTTC	CSVESGTGDEQYF
TRBV7-6	.	once	TRBJ1-2	TGTGCCAGCAGCTTAGACAAATCTAACTATGGCTACACCTTC	CASSLDKSNYGYTF
TRBV10-3	TRBD2	.	TRBJ2-7	TGTGCCAGCAGTCCAGCGGGAGGGCGCTACGAGCAGTACTTC	CASSPAGGRYEQYF
TRBV6-1	.	few	TRBJ1-1	TGTGCCAGCAGTTACTCTTGGGGCACTGAAGCTTTCTTT	CASSYSWGTEAFF
TRBV24-1	TRBD1	once	TRBJ1-5	TGTGCCAGCAGCAAGGGACAGTCTAGCAATCAGCCCCAGCATTTT	CASSKGQSSNQPQHF
TRBV29-1	TRBD1	.	TRBJ1-1	TGCAGCGTTCGCGGGACAGGGGACACTGAAGCTTTCTTT	CSVRGTGDTEAFF
TRBV20-1	.	few	TRBJ1-5	TGCAGTGCTAGAGATCTAAGGACAGAGAGAAGTCAGCCCCAGCATTTT	CSARDLRTERSQPQHF
TRBV10-3	.	few	TRBJ2-5	TGTGCCGCCGGGGATGGGGGCCAAGAGACCCAGTACTTC	CAAGDGGQETQYF
TRBV6-5	TRBD1	many	TRBJ1-1	TGTGCCAGCAGTTACTCGACAGGGAGGACTGAAGCTTTCTTT	CASSYSTGRTEAFF
TRBV9	TRBD2	few	TRBJ2-2	TGTGCCAGCAGCGATACGACTAGCGGGGGGGGTAACACCGGGGAGCTGTTTTTT	CASSDTTSGGGNTGELFF
TRBV9	TRBD1	.	TRBJ2-5	TGTGCCAGCAGACTCTCGACAGGGGGCAGGGAGACCCAGTACTTC	CASRLSTGGRETQYF
TRBV7-2	TRBD1	.	TRBJ1-2	TGTGCCAGCAGCTCTGGGACAGGGGAGACCTATGGCTACACCTTC	CASSSGTGETYGYTF
TRBV7-8	.	many	TRBJ2-5	TGTGCCAGCAGCTTAGCAGGTGGACAGCAAGAGACCCAGTACTTC	CASSLAGGQQETQYF
TRBV9	.	.	TRBJ2-7	TGTGCCAGCAGGGCCGGGACACCAACCCTCCTCGAGCAGTACTTC	CASRAGTPTLLEQYF
TRBV14	.	.	TRBJ1-1	TGTGCCAGCAGCCCCTCGGGTATTGAAGCTTTCTTT	CASSPSGIEAFF
TRBV2	TRBD1	.	TRBJ1-4	TGTGCCAGCGAGGGACAGGGGCATGAAAAACTGTTTTTT	CASEGQGHEKLFF
TRBV24-1	TRBD2	.	TRBJ2-5	TGTGCCGCGGGAAGCGGGGGGCTACAAGAGACCCAGTACTTC	CAAGSGGLQETQYF
TRBV7-8	.	.	TRBJ2-7	TGTGCCAGCAGCTTAGCTCCCGGTCTCGAGCAGTACTTC	CASSLAPGLEQYF
TRBV7-4	.	.	TRBJ1-5	TGTGCCAGCAGCTTAGAGGCGGTAACGAGCGCGACAAATCAGCCCCAGCATTTT	CASSLEAVTSATNQPQHF
TRBV5-1	.	.	TRBJ1-4	TGCGCCAGCAGCTTTTCGGACTCGCGGGGTGAAAAACTGTTTTTT	CASSFSDSRGEKLFF
TRBV7-7	.	.	TRBJ2-7	TGTGCTAGCAGCTTAGCGGCCGACTACGAGCAGTACTTC	CASSLAADYEQYF
TRBV5-5	TRBD1	once	TRBJ1-2	TGTGCCAGCAGCTTAACAGGGGGCGCGAGCTACACCTTC	CASSLTGGASYTF
TRBV7-6	.	.	TRBJ2-5	TGTGCCAGCAGCTGGGCACCGCAAGAGACCCAGTACTTC	CASSWAPQETQYF
TRBV13	.	.	TRBJ1-6	TGTGCCAGCAGCTTGGTTTCCTTACTGGACTCACCCCTCCACTTT	CASSLVSLLDSPLHF
TRBV11-1	TRBD2	.	TRBJ2-7	TGTGCCAGCAGCTTAGCCGGGACTAGCGGGAGGCGGGCCTACGAGCAGTACTTC	CASSLAGTSGRRAYEQYF
TRBV24-1	TRBD1	few	TRBJ2-2	TGTGCCACCAGTGACTCCTCCGGGACAGCGAACACCGGGGAGCTGTTTTTT	CATSDSSGTANTGELFF
TRBV5-6	TRBD1	.	TRBJ1-1	TGTGCCAGCAGCCGGGACAGGGGAAGGGACACTGAAGCTTTCTTT	CASSRDRGRDTEAFF
TRBV29-1	TRBD1	.	TRBJ2-7	TGCAGCGTTGAAGAGGGACAGGGGTACGAGCAGTACTTC	CSVEEGQGYEQYF
TRBV24-1	.	.	TRBJ2-7	TGTGCCACCGAGGGCGGGGCAGCTTCCTACGAGCAGTACTTC	CATEGGAASYEQYF
TRBV28	TRBD2	large	TRBJ2-7	TGTGCCAGCAGTTTCGGTCGGGGGGTGAGCTCCTACGAGCAGTACTTC	CASSFGRGVSSYEQYF
TRBV20-1	.	few	TRBJ1-1	TGCAGTGCTAGATTGGGCACTGAAGCTTTCTTT	CSARLGTEAFF
TRBV29-1	.	.	TRBJ1-5	TGCAGCGTCCGGGACAGCAATCAGCCCCAGCATTTT	CSVRDSNQPQHF
TRBV5-1	.	.	TRBJ1-3	TGCGCCAGCAAGCCGGATAATGGAAACACCATATATTTT	CASKPDNGNTIYF
TRBV29-1	.	.	TRBJ2-7	TGCAGCGTTGAGGGGGTCGAGGGCTCCTACGAGCAGTACTTC	CSVEGVEGSYEQYF
TRBV11-2	TRBD2	.	TRBJ2-7	TGTGCCGGCAGTAACCTAGCGGAGGGAATCTACGAGCAGTACTTC	CAGSNLAEGIYEQYF
TRBV10-2	.	.	TRBJ1-2	TGCGCCAGCAGTGAGGAGACCTCCGGGTCCTATGGCTACACCTTC	CASSEETSGSYGYTF
TRBV19	.	.	TRBJ2-2	TGTGCCAGTAGTAGGGGCGTTCCCGGGGAGCTGTTTTTT	CASSRGVPGELFF